A single T cell receptor (beta chain) is shown here with its context. Clones were read by immunoSEQ multiplex PCR, and TCRdb kept only the in-frame ones, dropping some. The sample shows some 73,000 clones, just over 85% of them seen only once. The V end lost 3 bases, the J end lost 5 bases, and 15 bases lay between the germline ends. There are 15 residues in the CDR3. This sample is part of a study of OX40 agonist ivuxolimab in advanced cancers. Sequenced here: CD4+ or CD8+ T cells sorted from blood, sampled in a trial of the OX40 agonist ivuxolimab. The rearrangement uses TRBV5-3 and TRBJ1-5, with a tentative D call TRBD1 (6 bases). TRBV5-3 is noted as an ORF with a role that remains uncertain. The sequence derives from an adult with an advanced solid tumor such as melanoma, head and neck, liver or kidney cancer. The CDR3 DNA sequence: TGTGCCAGAAGCTCAGACAGGACACGGGATCAGCCCCAGCATTTT. It codes for CARSSDRTRDQPQHF.